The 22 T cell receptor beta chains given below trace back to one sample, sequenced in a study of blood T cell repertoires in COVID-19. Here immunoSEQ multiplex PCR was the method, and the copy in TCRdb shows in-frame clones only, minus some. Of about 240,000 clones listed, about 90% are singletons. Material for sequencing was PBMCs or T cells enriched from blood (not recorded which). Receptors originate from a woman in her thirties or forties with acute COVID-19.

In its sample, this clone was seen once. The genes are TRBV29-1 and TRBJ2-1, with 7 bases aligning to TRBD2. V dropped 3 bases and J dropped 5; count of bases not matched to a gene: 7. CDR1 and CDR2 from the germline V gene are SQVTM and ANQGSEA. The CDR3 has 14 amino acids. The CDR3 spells CSVDGSGLDNEQFF. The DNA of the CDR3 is TGCAGCGTTGACGGTAGCGGGCTGGACAATGAGCAGTTCTTC.

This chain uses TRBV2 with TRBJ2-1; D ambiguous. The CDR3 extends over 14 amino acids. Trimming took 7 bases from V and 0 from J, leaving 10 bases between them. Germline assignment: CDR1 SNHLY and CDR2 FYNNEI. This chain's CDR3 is CASITESSYNEQFF. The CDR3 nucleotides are TGTGCCAGCATCACAGAGAGCTCCTACAATGAGCAGTTCTTC.

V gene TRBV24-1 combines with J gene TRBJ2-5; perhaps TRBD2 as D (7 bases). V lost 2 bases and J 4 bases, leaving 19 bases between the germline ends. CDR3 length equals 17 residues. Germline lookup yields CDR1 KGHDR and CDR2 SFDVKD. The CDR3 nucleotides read TGTGCCACCAGTGATTCGGGGGGCGGGGGATGGGGAGAGACCCAGTACTTC. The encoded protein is CATSDSGGGGWGETQYF.

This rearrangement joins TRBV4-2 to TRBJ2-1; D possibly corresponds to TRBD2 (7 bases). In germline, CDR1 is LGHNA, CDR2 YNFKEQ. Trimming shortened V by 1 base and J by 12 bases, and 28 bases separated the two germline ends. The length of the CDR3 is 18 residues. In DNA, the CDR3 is TGTGCCAGCAGCCAAGTCATTAGGGGGGGCGGGAGTCAACAGGGGCAGTTCTTC. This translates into CASSQVIRGGGSQQGQFF.

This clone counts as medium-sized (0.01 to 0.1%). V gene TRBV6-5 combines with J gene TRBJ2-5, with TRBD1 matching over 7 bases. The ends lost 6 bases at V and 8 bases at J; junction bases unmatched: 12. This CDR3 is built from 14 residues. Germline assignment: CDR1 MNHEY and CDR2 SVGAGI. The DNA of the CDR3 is TGTGCCAGCAGGCAGGGGGTGCCCGGAGGCACCCAGTACTTC. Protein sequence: CASRQGVPGGTQYF.

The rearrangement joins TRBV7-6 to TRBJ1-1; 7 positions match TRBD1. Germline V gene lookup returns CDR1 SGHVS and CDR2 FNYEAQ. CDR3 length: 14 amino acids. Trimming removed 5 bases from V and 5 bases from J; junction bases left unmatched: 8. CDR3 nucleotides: TGTGCCAGCAGCCAACGGGACAGTACGACTGAAGCTTTCTTT. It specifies CASSQRDSTTEAFF.

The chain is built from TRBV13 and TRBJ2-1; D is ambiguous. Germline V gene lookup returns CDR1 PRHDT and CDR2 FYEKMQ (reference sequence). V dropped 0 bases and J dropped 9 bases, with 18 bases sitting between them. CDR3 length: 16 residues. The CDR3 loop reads CASSLGRRLVVGEQFF. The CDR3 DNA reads TGTGCCAGCAGCTTAGGACGTCGGCTAGTTGTTGGTGAGCAGTTCTTC.

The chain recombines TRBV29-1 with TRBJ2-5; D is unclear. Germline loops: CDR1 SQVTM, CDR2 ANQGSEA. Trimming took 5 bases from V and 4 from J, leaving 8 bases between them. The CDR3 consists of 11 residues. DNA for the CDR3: TGCAGCGTTCGTAGTTCAGAGACCCAGTACTTC. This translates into CSVRSSETQYF. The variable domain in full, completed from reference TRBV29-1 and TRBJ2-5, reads SAVISQKPSRDICQRGTSLTIQCQVDSQVTMMFWYRQQPGQSLTLIATANQGSEATYESGFVIDKFPISRPNLTFSTLTVSNMSPEDSSIYLCSVRSSETQYFGPGTRLLVL.

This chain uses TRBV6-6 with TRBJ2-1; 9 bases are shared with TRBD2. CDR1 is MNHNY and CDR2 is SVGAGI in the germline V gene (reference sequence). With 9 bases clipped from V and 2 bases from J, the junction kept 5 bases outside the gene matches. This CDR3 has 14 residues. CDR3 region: CASRLADTYNEQFF. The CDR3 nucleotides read TGTGCCAGTAGACTAGCGGATACCTACAATGAGCAGTTCTTC.

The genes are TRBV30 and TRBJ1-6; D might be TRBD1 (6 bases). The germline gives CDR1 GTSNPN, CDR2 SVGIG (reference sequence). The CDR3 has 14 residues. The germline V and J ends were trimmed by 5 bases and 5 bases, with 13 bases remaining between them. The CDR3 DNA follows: TGTGCCTGGCGAAGTGGGGGCAATAATTCACCCCTCCACTTT. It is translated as CAWRSGGNNSPLHF.

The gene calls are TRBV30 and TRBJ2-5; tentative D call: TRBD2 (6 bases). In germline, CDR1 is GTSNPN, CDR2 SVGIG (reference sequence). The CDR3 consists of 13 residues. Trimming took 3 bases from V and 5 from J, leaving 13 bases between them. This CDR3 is CAWSGGTRETQYF. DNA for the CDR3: TGTGCCTGGAGCGGGGGAACCAGGGAGACCCAGTACTTC. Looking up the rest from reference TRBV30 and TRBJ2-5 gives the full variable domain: SQTIHQWPATLVQPVGSPLSLECTVEGTSNPNLYWYRQAAGRGLQLLFYSVGIGQISSEVPQNLSASRPQDRQFILSSKKLLLSDSGFYLCAWSGGTRETQYFGPGTRLLVL.

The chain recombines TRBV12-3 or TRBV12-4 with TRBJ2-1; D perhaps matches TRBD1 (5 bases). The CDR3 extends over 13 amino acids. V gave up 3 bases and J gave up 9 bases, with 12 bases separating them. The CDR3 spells CASSLDIQGEQFF. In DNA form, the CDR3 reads TGTGCCAGCAGTTTGGATATCCAGGGTGAGCAGTTCTTC.

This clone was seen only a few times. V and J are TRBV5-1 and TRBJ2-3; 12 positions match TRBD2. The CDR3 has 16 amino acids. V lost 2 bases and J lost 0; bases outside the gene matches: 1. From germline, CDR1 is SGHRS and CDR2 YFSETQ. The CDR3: CASSFGTSGSTDTQYF. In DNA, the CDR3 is TGCGCCAGCAGCTTCGGGACTAGCGGGAGCACAGATACGCAGTATTTT.

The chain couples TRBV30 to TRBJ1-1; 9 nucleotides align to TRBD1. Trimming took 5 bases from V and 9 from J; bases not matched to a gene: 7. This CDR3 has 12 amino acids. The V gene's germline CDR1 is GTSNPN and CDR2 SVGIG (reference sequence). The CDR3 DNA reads TGTGCCTGGCTCACTGACAGGGGGAAAGCTTTCTTT. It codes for CAWLTDRGKAFF. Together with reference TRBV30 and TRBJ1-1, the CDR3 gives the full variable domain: SQTIHQWPATLVQPVGSPLSLECTVEGTSNPNLYWYRQAAGRGLQLLFYSVGIGQISSEVPQNLSASRPQDRQFILSSKKLLLSDSGFYLCAWLTDRGKAFFGQGTRLTVV.

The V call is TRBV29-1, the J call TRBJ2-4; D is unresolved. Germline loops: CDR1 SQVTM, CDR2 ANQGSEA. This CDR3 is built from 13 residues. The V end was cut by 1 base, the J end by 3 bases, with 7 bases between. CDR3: CSVEVANKNIQYF. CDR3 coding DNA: TGCAGCGTTGAAGTTGCGAACAAAAACATTCAGTACTTC.

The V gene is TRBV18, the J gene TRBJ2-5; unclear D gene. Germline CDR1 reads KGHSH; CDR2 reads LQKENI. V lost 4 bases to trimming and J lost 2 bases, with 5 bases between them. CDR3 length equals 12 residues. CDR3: CASSLTQETQYF. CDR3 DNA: TGTGCCAGCTCACTGACTCAAGAGACCCAGTACTTC. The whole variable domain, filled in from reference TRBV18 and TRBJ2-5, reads NAGVMQNPRHLVRRRGQEARLRCSPMKGHSHVYWYRQLPEEGLKFMVYLQKENIIDESGMPKERFSAEFPKEGPSILRIQQVVRGDSAAYFCASSLTQETQYFGPGTRLLVL.

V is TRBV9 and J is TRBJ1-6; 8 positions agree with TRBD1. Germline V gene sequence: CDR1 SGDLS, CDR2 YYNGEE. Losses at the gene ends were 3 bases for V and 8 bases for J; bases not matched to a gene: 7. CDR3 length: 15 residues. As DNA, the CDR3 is TGTGCCAGCAGCGGACCCGGGACAGGATATTCACCCCTCCACTTT. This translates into CASSGPGTGYSPLHF.

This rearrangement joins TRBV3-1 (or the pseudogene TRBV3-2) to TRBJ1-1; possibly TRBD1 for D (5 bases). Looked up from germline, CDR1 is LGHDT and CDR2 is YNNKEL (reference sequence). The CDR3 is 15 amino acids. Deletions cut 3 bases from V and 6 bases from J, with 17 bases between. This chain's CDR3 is CASSHRAAAGAEAFF. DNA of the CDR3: TGTGCCAGCAGCCATAGGGCGGCAGCGGGGGCTGAAGCTTTCTTT.

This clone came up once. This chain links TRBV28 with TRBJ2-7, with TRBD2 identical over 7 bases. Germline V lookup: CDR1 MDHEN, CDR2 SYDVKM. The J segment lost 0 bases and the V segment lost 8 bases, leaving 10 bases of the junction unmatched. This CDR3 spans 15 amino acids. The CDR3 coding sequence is TGTGCCAGCCCCCCCAGCGGGGAAATCTCCTACGAGCAGTACTTC. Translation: CASPPSGEISYEQYF.

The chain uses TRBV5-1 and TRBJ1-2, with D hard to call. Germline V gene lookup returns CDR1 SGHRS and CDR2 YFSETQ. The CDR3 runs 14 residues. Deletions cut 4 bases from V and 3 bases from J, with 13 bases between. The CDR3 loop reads CASSRPGIDYGYTF. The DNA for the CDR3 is TGCGCCAGCAGCCGGCCGGGGATTGACTATGGCTACACCTTC.

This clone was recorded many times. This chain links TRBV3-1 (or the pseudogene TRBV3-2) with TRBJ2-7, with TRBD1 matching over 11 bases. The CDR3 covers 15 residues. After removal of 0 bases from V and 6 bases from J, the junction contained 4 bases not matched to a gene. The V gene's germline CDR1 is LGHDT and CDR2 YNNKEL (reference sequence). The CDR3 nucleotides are TGTGCCAGCAGCCAAGATCGGACAGGGGGCGCCGAGCAGTACTTC. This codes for CASSQDRTGGAEQYF.

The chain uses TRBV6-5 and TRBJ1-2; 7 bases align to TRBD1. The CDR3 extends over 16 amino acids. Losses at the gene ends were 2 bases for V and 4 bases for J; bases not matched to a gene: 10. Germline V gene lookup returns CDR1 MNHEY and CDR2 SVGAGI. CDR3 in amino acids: CASSYTGTATSYGYTF. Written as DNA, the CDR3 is TGTGCCAGCAGTTACACCGGGACAGCGACTAGCTATGGCTACACCTTC.